The entry below describes one TCR beta chain. Only in-frame clones appear in the TCRdb table, and some are missing; sequencing was by immunoSEQ multiplex PCR. This table holds 1.4 million or so clones, 98% found once. These data belong to a study of shared clonotypes between healthy human individuals. The CDR3 contains 13 residues. Trimming cost V 6 bases and J 4 bases, with 11 bases left between them. CDR1 and CDR2 from the germline V gene are MNHEY and SVGAGI. Sequencing was done on a sample of naive CD4+ T cells sorted from blood. Stated subset: CD45RA+ positively selected. The TCR comes from a man under 40 in good health. The gene calls are TRBV6-5 and TRBJ2-3; no reliable D call. CDR3 sequence (DNA): TGTGCCAGCAGACCACCGGGTCCAGATACGCAGTATTTT. Amino acids: CASRPPGPDTQYF.